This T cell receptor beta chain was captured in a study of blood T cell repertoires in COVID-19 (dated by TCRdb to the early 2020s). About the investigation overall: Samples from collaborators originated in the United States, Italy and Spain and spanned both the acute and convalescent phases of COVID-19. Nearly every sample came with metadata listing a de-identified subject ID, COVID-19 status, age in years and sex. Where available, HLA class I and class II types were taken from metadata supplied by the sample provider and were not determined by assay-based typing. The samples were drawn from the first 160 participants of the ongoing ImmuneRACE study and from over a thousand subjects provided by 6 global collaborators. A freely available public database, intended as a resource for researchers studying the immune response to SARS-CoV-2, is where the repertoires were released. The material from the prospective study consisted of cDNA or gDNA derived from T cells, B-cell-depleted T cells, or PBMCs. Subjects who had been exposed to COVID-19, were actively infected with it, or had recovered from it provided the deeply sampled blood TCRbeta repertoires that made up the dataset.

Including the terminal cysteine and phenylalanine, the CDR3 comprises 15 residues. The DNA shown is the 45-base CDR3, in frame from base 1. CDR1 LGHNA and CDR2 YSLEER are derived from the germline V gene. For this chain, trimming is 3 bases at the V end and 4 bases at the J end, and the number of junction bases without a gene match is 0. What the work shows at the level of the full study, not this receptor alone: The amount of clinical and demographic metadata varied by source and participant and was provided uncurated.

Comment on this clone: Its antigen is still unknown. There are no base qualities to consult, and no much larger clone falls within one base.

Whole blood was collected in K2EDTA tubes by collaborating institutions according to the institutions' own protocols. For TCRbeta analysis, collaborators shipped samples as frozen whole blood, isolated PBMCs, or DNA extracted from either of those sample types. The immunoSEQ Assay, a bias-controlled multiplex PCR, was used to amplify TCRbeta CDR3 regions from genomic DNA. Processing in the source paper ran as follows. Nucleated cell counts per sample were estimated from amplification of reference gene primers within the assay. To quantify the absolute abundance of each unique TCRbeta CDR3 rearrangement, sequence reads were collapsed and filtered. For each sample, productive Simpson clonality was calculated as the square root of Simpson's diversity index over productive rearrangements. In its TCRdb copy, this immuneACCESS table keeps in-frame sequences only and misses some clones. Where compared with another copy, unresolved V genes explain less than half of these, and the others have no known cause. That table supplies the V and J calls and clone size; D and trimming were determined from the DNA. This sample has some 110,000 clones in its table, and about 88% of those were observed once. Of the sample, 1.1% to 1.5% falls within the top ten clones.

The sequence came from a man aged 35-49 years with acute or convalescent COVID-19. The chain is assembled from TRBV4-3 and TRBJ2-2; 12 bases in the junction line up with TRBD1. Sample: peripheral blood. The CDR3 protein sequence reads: CASSQGQGATGELFF. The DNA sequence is TGCGCCAGCAGCCAGGGACAGGGGGCCACCGGGGAGCTGTTTTTT.